The text below deals with one TCR beta chain. TCRdb's copy holds only in-frame clones and misses some; the assay was immunoSEQ multiplex PCR. The table shows under 150,000 clones, with about nine tenths occurring only once. The sample is drawn from a study of blood T cell repertoires in COVID-19. The CDR3 length is 14 residues. The ends lost 1 base at V and 3 bases at J; junction bases unmatched: 5. Germline V CDR1 and CDR2: GTSNPN, SVGIG (reference sequence). The chain carries TRBV30 and TRBJ1-2; 7 bases align to TRBD1. This receptor was obtained from a man aged 55-75 years with COVID-19, enrolled during active disease. Sequencing was performed on peripheral blood. Here the CDR3 DNA reads TGTGCCTGGAGTGAGGACAGGATTTACTATGGCTACACCTTC. This translates into CAWSEDRIYYGYTF.